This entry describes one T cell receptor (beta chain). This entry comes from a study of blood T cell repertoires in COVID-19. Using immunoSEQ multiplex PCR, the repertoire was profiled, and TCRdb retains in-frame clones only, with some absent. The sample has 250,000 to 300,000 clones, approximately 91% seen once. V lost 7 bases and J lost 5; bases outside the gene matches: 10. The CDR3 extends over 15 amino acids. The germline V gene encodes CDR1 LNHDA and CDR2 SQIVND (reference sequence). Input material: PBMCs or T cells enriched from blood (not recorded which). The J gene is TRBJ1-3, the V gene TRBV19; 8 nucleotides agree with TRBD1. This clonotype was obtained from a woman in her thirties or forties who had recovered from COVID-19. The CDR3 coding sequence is TGTGCCAGTATCCATGGACAGGGTGGGAGAAACACCATATATTTT. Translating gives CASIHGQGGRNTIYF.